The rows below give T cell receptor beta chains drawn from one sample of a study of control samples from healthy donors and cancer patients. Sequencing was performed with immunoSEQ multiplex PCR; in TCRdb, only in-frame clones are kept and a portion is missing. The sample has some 140,000 clones, about 85% seen once. Sequencing was done on a sample of blood. The receptor set was obtained from a woman aged 25 to 39 in good health. Each CDR3 is given with its conserved first and last residue. Each record gives: V gene, clone size, D gene, J gene, CDR3 DNA, CDR3 protein. The D gene is left open where the match is weak. Rows may omit the clone size; those that give it use once, few, many or a size class.

v_call: TRBV5-1; clone_size: -; d_call: -; j_call: TRBJ2-3; cdr3_nt: TGCGCCAGCAGCTTGGTCGCCAACACAGATACGCAGTATTTT; cdr3_aa: CASSLVANTDTQYF
v_call: TRBV6-5; clone_size: -; d_call: TRBD2; j_call: TRBJ2-7; cdr3_nt: TGTGCCAGCAGTTACTCCGGGACTAGCGGGTCTCGAGAGCAGTACTTC; cdr3_aa: CASSYSGTSGSREQYF
v_call: TRBV9; clone_size: -; d_call: TRBD1; j_call: TRBJ2-7; cdr3_nt: TGTGCCAGCAGCGTCGGGACAGGGGGCCACGAGCAGTACTTC; cdr3_aa: CASSVGTGGHEQYF
v_call: TRBV7-9; clone_size: -; d_call: -; j_call: TRBJ2-1; cdr3_nt: TGTGCCAGCAGCCCCAGCGGAGGCTTCTCCTACAATGAGCAGTTCTTC; cdr3_aa: CASSPSGGFSYNEQFF
v_call: TRBV6-5; clone_size: -; d_call: TRBD1; j_call: TRBJ1-1; cdr3_nt: TGTGCCAGCAGTTACGGGACAGGGGCGAACACTGAAGCTTTCTTT; cdr3_aa: CASSYGTGANTEAFF
v_call: TRBV7-7; clone_size: -; d_call: -; j_call: TRBJ2-1; cdr3_nt: TGTGCTAGCAGCCTTAGCCGGGACACAAACAATGAGCAGTTCTTC; cdr3_aa: CASSLSRDTNNEQFF
v_call: TRBV18; clone_size: -; d_call: -; j_call: TRBJ2-5; cdr3_nt: TGTGCCAGCTCACTCGGCAGCGAGCAAGAGACCCAGTACTTC; cdr3_aa: CASSLGSEQETQYF
v_call: TRBV19; clone_size: -; d_call: TRBD1; j_call: TRBJ1-1; cdr3_nt: TGTGCCAGTAGGAGGCGGACAGGGTGGACTGAAGCTTTCTTT; cdr3_aa: CASRRRTGWTEAFF
v_call: TRBV11-2; clone_size: -; d_call: TRBD1; j_call: TRBJ1-2; cdr3_nt: TGTGCCAGCAGCTTCACAGGGGGCGGTGGCTACACCTTC; cdr3_aa: CASSFTGGGGYTF
v_call: TRBV2; clone_size: -; d_call: TRBD1; j_call: TRBJ1-4; cdr3_nt: TGTGCCAGCAGGCCACTCCCGGGACAGGGAACAACTAATGAAAAACTGTTTTTT; cdr3_aa: CASRPLPGQGTTNEKLFF
v_call: TRBV7-9; clone_size: -; d_call: -; j_call: TRBJ2-7; cdr3_nt: TGTGCCAGCAGCCCGGCGGCAGGGGCGATCTACGAGCAGTACTTC; cdr3_aa: CASSPAAGAIYEQYF
v_call: TRBV28; clone_size: -; d_call: -; j_call: TRBJ2-5; cdr3_nt: TGTGCCAGCAGTTCGCCGACTAGTCAAGAGACCCAGTACTTC; cdr3_aa: CASSSPTSQETQYF
v_call: TRBV5-1; clone_size: -; d_call: -; j_call: TRBJ2-1; cdr3_nt: TGCGCCAGCAGCTTGAGCGGACCCGAGCAGTTCTTC; cdr3_aa: CASSLSGPEQFF
v_call: TRBV18; clone_size: -; d_call: -; j_call: TRBJ2-7; cdr3_nt: TGTGCCAGCTCACCAGGTGCGTTTGAAGAGCAGTACTTC; cdr3_aa: CASSPGAFEEQYF
v_call: TRBV6-5; clone_size: -; d_call: TRBD1; j_call: TRBJ1-5; cdr3_nt: TGTGCCAGCAGGACAGGGGAATATCAGCCCCAGCATTTT; cdr3_aa: CASRTGEYQPQHF
v_call: TRBV18; clone_size: -; d_call: -; j_call: TRBJ2-3; cdr3_nt: TGTGCCAGCTCACGTACAGGGAGTCCAGATACGCAGTATTTT; cdr3_aa: CASSRTGSPDTQYF
v_call: TRBV5-1; clone_size: -; d_call: -; j_call: TRBJ1-1; cdr3_nt: TGCGCCAGCAGCTTGGATCCCGCGAACACTGAAGCTTTCTTT; cdr3_aa: CASSLDPANTEAFF
v_call: TRBV6-5; clone_size: -; d_call: TRBD1; j_call: TRBJ2-3; cdr3_nt: TGTGCCAGCAGGGGGGGGGACAGGGCTGGAGATACGCAGTATTTT; cdr3_aa: CASRGGDRAGDTQYF
v_call: TRBV7-9; clone_size: -; d_call: -; j_call: TRBJ2-7; cdr3_nt: TGTGCCAGCAGCTCGGGGGCACAGGCGACCTCCTACGAGCAGTACTTC; cdr3_aa: CASSSGAQATSYEQYF
v_call: TRBV6-1; clone_size: -; d_call: -; j_call: TRBJ2-7; cdr3_nt: TGTGCCAGCAGTGAAAAGACAGACTACGAGCAGTACTTC; cdr3_aa: CASSEKTDYEQYF
v_call: TRBV15; clone_size: -; d_call: TRBD1; j_call: TRBJ1-2; cdr3_nt: TGTGCCACCAGCAGGACAGGGGCCGCTGGCTACACCTTC; cdr3_aa: CATSRTGAAGYTF
v_call: TRBV5-4; clone_size: -; d_call: TRBD1; j_call: TRBJ2-7; cdr3_nt: TGTGCCAGCAGCCCGACCCGGGACAGAAGCTCCTACGAGCAGTACTTC; cdr3_aa: CASSPTRDRSSYEQYF
v_call: TRBV10-1; clone_size: once; d_call: -; j_call: TRBJ1-1; cdr3_nt: TGCGCCAGCAGTTATAAACAGGGAATCACTGAAGCTTTCTTT; cdr3_aa: CASSYKQGITEAFF
v_call: TRBV11-2; clone_size: -; d_call: -; j_call: TRBJ1-4; cdr3_nt: TGTGCCAGCAGCTTAGGCCAGCTAAGTGAAAAACTGTTTTTT; cdr3_aa: CASSLGQLSEKLFF
v_call: TRBV29-1; clone_size: -; d_call: TRBD1; j_call: TRBJ2-3; cdr3_nt: TGCAGCGGGACAGGAGACGCCGCGAGCACAGATACGCAGTATTTT; cdr3_aa: CSGTGDAASTDTQYF
v_call: TRBV28; clone_size: -; d_call: TRBD2; j_call: TRBJ2-3; cdr3_nt: TGTGCCAGCAGTGTCGGGACTAGGGGGGGCGATACGCAGTATTTT; cdr3_aa: CASSVGTRGGDTQYF
v_call: TRBV14; clone_size: -; d_call: -; j_call: TRBJ2-1; cdr3_nt: TGTGCCAGCAGCCGAACAGGGTACGAGCAGTTCTTC; cdr3_aa: CASSRTGYEQFF
v_call: TRBV12-3/TRBV12-4; clone_size: few; d_call: TRBD1; j_call: TRBJ2-7; cdr3_nt: TGTGCCAGCAGCAGGAACAGGGGCTACGAGCAGTACTTC; cdr3_aa: CASSRNRGYEQYF
v_call: TRBV6-6; clone_size: -; d_call: TRBD2; j_call: TRBJ2-1; cdr3_nt: TGTGCCAGCAGTTACGGGACTAGCGACGTGGATGAGCAGTTCTTC; cdr3_aa: CASSYGTSDVDEQFF
v_call: TRBV5-1; clone_size: -; d_call: -; j_call: TRBJ2-5; cdr3_nt: TGCGCCAGCAGCTTGGAGGCGGCAGGGACCCCCAAAGAGACCCAGTACTTC; cdr3_aa: CASSLEAAGTPKETQYF
v_call: TRBV3-1/TRBV3-2; clone_size: -; d_call: TRBD1; j_call: TRBJ1-2; cdr3_nt: TGTGCCAGCAGCCATGACAGGGGGCTGGGTGGCTACACCTTC; cdr3_aa: CASSHDRGLGGYTF
v_call: TRBV6-5; clone_size: -; d_call: -; j_call: TRBJ1-2; cdr3_nt: TGTGCCAGCAGAGAGGGGACGGCAAACTATGGCTACACCTTC; cdr3_aa: CASREGTANYGYTF
v_call: TRBV7-9; clone_size: few; d_call: TRBD1; j_call: TRBJ2-7; cdr3_nt: TGTGCCAGCAGGCAAGACGCAGGGGGTAAGCAGTACTTC; cdr3_aa: CASRQDAGGKQYF
v_call: TRBV28; clone_size: -; d_call: -; j_call: TRBJ2-7; cdr3_nt: TGTGCCAGCAGTTTATATAATCGGGGAACGATCGAGCAGTACTTC; cdr3_aa: CASSLYNRGTIEQYF
v_call: TRBV29-1; clone_size: -; d_call: -; j_call: TRBJ2-1; cdr3_nt: TGCAGCGCCTCTGAAATGGGGGCGTACAATGAGCAGTTCTTC; cdr3_aa: CSASEMGAYNEQFF
v_call: TRBV3-1/TRBV3-2; clone_size: -; d_call: -; j_call: TRBJ2-6; cdr3_nt: TGTGCCAGCAGCCAAGACTTCTCTGGGGCCAACGTCCTGACTTTC; cdr3_aa: CASSQDFSGANVLTF
v_call: TRBV6-5; clone_size: -; d_call: TRBD2; j_call: TRBJ2-5; cdr3_nt: TGTGCCAGCATCGGGACTAGCCCCGGAGAGACCCAGTACTTC; cdr3_aa: CASIGTSPGETQYF
v_call: TRBV5-1; clone_size: -; d_call: TRBD2; j_call: TRBJ2-7; cdr3_nt: TGCGCCAGCAGCCCGGGGGGTAGCGGGACATATCCCTACGAGCAGTACTTC; cdr3_aa: CASSPGGSGTYPYEQYF
v_call: TRBV7-9; clone_size: -; d_call: -; j_call: TRBJ2-1; cdr3_nt: TGTGCCAGCAGCTTAGAAGGGTTTTGGAATGAGCAGTTCTTC; cdr3_aa: CASSLEGFWNEQFF
v_call: TRBV3-1/TRBV3-2; clone_size: -; d_call: TRBD2; j_call: TRBJ2-7; cdr3_nt: TGTGCCAGCAGCCAAGATCCGGTAGCGGGGAACTACGAGCAGTACTTC; cdr3_aa: CASSQDPVAGNYEQYF
v_call: TRBV5-1; clone_size: -; d_call: TRBD2; j_call: TRBJ2-2; cdr3_nt: TGCGCCAGCAGCTTGCTAGCGGGGAACACCGGGGAGCTGTTTTTT; cdr3_aa: CASSLLAGNTGELFF
v_call: TRBV9; clone_size: -; d_call: -; j_call: TRBJ1-5; cdr3_nt: TGTGCCAGCAGCGTAGACTCAGATCAGCCCCAGCATTTT; cdr3_aa: CASSVDSDQPQHF
v_call: TRBV28; clone_size: -; d_call: TRBD1; j_call: TRBJ1-2; cdr3_nt: TGTGCCAGCAGTCCCGGGACAGGGGGCTCGGGAACCTTC; cdr3_aa: CASSPGTGGSGTF
v_call: TRBV6-5; clone_size: -; d_call: TRBD2; j_call: TRBJ2-3; cdr3_nt: TGTGCCAGCAGTTATAAGGCGGGAGGGTCAGATACGCAGTATTTT; cdr3_aa: CASSYKAGGSDTQYF
v_call: TRBV27; clone_size: once; d_call: -; j_call: TRBJ2-3; cdr3_nt: TGTGCCAGCAGTTTAACGGGGGCGGTCAATACGCAGTATTTT; cdr3_aa: CASSLTGAVNTQYF